This T cell receptor (beta chain) comes out of a study of CD8+ T cells in alopecia areata. Extraction and reverse transcription of RNA yielded cDNA as the sequencing template. Here immunoSEQ multiplex PCR was the method, and the copy in TCRdb shows in-frame clones only, minus some. The sample has under 200,000 clones; less than 70% are singletons. Regarding treatment: oral pan-JAK inhibitor, 5-10 mg twice daily. The CDR3 extends over 13 amino acids. The germline V gene has CDR1 GTSNPN and CDR2 SVGIG (reference sequence). The V end was cut by 0 bases, the J end by 5 bases, with 5 bases between. The chain recombines TRBV30 with TRBJ2-6; D remains unclear. Sequenced here: CD4+ T cells sorted from blood, sampled at week 24, from a patient treated with tofacitinib. This clonotype was obtained from a human donor with alopecia areata. This CDR3 reads CAWSVSRANVLTF. DNA of the CDR3: TGTGCCTGGAGTGTTTCCCGGGCCAACGTCCTGACTTTC. The entire variable domain, with the rest obtained from reference TRBV30 and TRBJ2-6, is as follows: SQTIHQWPATLVQPVGSPLSLECTVEGTSNPNLYWYRQAAGRGLQLLFYSVGIGQISSEVPQNLSASRPQDRQFILSSKKLLLSDSGFYLCAWSVSRANVLTFGAGSRLTVL.